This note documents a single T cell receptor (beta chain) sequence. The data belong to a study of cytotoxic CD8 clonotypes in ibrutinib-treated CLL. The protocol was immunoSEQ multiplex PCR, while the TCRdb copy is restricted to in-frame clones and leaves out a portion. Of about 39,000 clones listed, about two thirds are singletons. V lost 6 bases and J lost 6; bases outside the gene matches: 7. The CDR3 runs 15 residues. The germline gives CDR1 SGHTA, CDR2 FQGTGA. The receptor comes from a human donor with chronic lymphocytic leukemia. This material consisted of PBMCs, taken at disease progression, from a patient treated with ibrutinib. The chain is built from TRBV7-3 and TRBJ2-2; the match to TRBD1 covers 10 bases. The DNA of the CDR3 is TGTGCCAGCAGTGGGGACAGGGGAGGACCCGGGGAGCTGTTTTTT. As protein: CASSGDRGGPGELFF.